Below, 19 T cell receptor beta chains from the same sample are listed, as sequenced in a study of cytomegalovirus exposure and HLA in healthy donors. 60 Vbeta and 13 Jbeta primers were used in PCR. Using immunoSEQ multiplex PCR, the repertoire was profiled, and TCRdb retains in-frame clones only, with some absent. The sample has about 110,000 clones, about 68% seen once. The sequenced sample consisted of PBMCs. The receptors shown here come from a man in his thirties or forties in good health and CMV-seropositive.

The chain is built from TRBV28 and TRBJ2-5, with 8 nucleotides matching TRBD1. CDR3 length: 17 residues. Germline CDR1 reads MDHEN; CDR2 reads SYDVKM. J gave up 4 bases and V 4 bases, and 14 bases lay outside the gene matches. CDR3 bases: TGTGCCAGCAGTTCTGGGGCTGGCAGGGGGCGTGGAGAGACCCAGTACTTC. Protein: CASSSGAGRGRGETQYF.

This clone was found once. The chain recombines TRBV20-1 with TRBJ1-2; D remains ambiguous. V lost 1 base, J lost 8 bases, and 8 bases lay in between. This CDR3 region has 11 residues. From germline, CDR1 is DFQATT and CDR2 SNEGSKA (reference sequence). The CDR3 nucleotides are TGCAGTGCTAGAGGCGAACCGGGCTACACCTTC. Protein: CSARGEPGYTF.

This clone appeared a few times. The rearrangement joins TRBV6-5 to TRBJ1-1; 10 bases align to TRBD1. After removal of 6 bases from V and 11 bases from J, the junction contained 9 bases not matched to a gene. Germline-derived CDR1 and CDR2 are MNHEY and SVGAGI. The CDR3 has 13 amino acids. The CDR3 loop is CASRGRDRGTAFF. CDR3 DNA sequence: TGTGCCAGCAGGGGCCGGGACAGGGGAACGGCTTTCTTT.

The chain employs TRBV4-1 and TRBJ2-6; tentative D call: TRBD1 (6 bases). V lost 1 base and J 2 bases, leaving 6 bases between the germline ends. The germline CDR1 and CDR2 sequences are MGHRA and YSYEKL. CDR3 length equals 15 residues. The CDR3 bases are TGCGCCAGCAGCCAAGCAGGGGCTGGGGCCAACGTCCTGACTTTC. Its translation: CASSQAGAGANVLTF.

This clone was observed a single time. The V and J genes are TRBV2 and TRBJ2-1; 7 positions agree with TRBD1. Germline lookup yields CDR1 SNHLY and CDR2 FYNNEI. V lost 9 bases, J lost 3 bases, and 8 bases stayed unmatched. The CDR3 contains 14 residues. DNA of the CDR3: TGTGCCAGTCACTGGGACAGTCTCTACAATGAGCAGTTCTTC. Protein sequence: CASHWDSLYNEQFF.

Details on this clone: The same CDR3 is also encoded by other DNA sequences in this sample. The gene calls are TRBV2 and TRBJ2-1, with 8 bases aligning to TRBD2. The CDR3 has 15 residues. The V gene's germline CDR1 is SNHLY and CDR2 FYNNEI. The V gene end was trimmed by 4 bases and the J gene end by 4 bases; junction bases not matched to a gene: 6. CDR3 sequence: CASSVLAGGYNEQFF. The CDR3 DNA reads TGTGCCAGCAGTGTACTGGCGGGGGGTTACAATGAGCAGTTCTTC.

The CDR3 DNA sequence: TGTGCCAGCAGTGAGCTAGCCGGAACCGGGGAGCTGTTTTTT. Protein: CASSELAGTGELFF. This chain connects TRBV2 to TRBJ2-2; the D gene is possibly TRBD2 (5 bases). The CDR3 contains 14 residues. Germline CDR1 SNHLY, CDR2 FYNNEI. Trimming took 3 bases from V and 5 from J, leaving 10 bases between them.

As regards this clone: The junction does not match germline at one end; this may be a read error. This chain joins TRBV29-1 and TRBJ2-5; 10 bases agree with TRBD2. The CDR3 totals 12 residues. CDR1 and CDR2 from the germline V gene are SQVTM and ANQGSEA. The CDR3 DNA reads TGCAGCGTTTTACAAGGATCGGGACTAGCGAACTTC. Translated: CSVLQGSGLANF. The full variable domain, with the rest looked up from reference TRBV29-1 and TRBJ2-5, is SAVISQKPSRDICQRGTSLTIQCQVDSQVTMMFWYRQQPGQSLTLIATANQGSEATYESGFVIDKFPISRPNLTFSTLTVSNMSPEDSSIYLCSVLQGSGLANFGPGTRLLVL.

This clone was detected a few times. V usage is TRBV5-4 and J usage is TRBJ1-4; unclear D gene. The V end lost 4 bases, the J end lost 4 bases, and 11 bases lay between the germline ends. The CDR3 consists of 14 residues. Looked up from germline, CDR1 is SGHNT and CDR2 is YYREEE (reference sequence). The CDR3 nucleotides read TGTGCCAGCAGCAGGAACCAGGTTAATGAAAAACTGTTTTTT. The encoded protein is CASSRNQVNEKLFF.

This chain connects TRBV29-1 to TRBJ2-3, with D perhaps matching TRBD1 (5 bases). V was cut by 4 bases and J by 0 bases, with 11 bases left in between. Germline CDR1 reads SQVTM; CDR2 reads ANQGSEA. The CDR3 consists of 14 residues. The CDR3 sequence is CSVGRGPSTDTQYF. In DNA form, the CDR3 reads TGCAGCGTTGGAAGGGGCCCTAGCACAGATACGCAGTATTTT.

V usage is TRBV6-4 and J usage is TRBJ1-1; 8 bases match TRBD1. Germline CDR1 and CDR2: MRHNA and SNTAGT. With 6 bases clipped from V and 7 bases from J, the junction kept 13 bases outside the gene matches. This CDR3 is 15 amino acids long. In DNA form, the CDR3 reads TGTGCCAGCAGGGTTGACAGGGGCCGTTCGGGTGAAGCTTTCTTT. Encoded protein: CASRVDRGRSGEAFF.

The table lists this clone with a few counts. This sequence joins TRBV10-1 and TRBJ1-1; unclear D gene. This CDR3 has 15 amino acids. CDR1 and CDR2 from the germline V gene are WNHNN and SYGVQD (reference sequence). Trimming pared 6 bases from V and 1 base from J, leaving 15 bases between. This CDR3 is CASSVIGVGNTEAFF. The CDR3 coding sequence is TGCGCCAGCAGCGTAATCGGGGTCGGGAACACTGAAGCTTTCTTT.

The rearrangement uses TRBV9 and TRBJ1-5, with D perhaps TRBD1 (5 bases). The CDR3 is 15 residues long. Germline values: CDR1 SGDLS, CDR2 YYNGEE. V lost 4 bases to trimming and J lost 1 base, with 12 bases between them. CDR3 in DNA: TGTGCCAGCAGCAAAGGGGTTGGGAGCAATCAGCCCCAGCATTTT. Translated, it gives CASSKGVGSNQPQHF.

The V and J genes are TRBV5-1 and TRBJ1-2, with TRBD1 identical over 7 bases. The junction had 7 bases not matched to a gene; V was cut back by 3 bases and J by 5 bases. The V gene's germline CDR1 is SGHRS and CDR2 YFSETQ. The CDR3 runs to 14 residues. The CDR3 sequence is CASSWDSPFYGYTF. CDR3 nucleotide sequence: TGCGCCAGCAGCTGGGACAGCCCGTTTTATGGCTACACCTTC.

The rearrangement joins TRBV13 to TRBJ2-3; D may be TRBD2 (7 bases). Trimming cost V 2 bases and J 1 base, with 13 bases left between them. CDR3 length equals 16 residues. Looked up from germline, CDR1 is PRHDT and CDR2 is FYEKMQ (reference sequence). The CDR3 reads CASSLYWGGGTDTQYF. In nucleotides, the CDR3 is TGTGCCAGCAGCTTATACTGGGGGGGCGGCACAGATACGCAGTATTTT.

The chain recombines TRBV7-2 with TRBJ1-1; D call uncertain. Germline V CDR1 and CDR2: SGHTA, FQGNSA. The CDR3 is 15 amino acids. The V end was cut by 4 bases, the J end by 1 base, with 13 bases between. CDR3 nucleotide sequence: TGTGCCAGCAGCTCCTCTATTGATCCGAACACTGAAGCTTTCTTT. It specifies CASSSSIDPNTEAFF.

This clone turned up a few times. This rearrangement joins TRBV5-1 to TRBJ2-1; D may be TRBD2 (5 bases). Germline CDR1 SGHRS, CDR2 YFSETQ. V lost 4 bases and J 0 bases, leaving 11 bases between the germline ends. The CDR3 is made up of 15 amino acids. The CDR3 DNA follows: TGCGCCAGCAGCCTCCAAGCGGACTCCTACAATGAGCAGTTCTTC. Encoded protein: CASSLQADSYNEQFF.

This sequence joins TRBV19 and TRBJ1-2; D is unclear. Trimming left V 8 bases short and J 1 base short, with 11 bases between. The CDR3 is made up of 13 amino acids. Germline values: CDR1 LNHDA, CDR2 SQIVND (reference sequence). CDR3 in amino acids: CASRQALNYGYTF. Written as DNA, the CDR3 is TGTGCCAGTCGGCAGGCCCTTAACTATGGCTACACCTTC.

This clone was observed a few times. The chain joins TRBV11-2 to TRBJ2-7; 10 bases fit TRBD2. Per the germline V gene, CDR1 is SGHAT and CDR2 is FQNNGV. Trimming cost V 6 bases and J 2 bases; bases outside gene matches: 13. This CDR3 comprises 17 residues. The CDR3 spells CASSYFPSGGAPYEQYF. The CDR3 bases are TGTGCCAGCAGTTACTTTCCCAGCGGGGGGGCCCCCTACGAGCAGTACTTC. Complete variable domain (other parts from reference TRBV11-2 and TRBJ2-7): EAGVAQSPRYKIIEKRQSVAFWCNPISGHATLYWYQQILGQGPKLLIQFQNNGVVDDSQLPKDRFSAERLKGVDSTLKIQPAKLEDSAVYLCASSYFPSGGAPYEQYFGPGTRLTVT.